Below are 32 T cell receptor beta chains sequenced from a single sample in a study of vaccination effects on CD4 cells after COVID-19. These receptors' antigens are unknown. This table comes from immunoSEQ multiplex PCR, and its TCRdb copy is limited to in-frame clones, with some not included. The data show about 24,000 clones, 65% to 85% seen once. Ahead of sequencing, the ViraFEST assay grew antigen-specific CD4+ T cells using viral peptide pools. It was after more than 8 days of culture that CD4+ T cells were isolated. From March to December 2020, the person had a SARS-CoV-2 infection that was confirmed by PCR. The sequencing used CD4+ T cells from PBMCs cultured with SARS-CoV-2 spike peptides, collected before COVID-19 vaccination. These receptors originate from a human donor who had a prior SARS-CoV-2 infection.

V gene TRBV3-1 (or the pseudogene TRBV3-2) combines with J gene TRBJ1-3, with D tentatively TRBD1 (6 bases). This CDR3 comprises 15 residues. The V and J ends lost 0 bases and 4 bases respectively, with 10 bases between them. Germline V gene lookup returns CDR1 LGHDT and CDR2 YNNKEL (reference sequence). The CDR3 nucleotides read TGTGCCAGCAGCCAAGACTGGGGGCTGGGAAACACCATATATTTT. Encoded protein: CASSQDWGLGNTIYF.

This chain uses TRBV5-1 with TRBJ1-4; the D is unclear. V gave up 4 bases and J gave up 0 bases, with 7 bases separating them. The V gene's germline CDR1 is SGHRS and CDR2 YFSETQ. The CDR3 covers 14 residues. In DNA, the CDR3 is TGCGCCAGCAGCCCAGATGCAACTAATGAAAAACTGTTTTTT. It translates to CASSPDATNEKLFF.

This clone was picked up a small number of times. The chain recombines TRBV19 with TRBJ1-3, with D tentatively TRBD1 (6 bases). This CDR3 has 17 amino acids. Germline-derived CDR1 and CDR2 are LNHDA and SQIVND (reference sequence). V dropped 6 bases and J dropped 4 bases, with 22 bases sitting between them. The chain's CDR3 is CASRRRRGQGVGNTIYF. The CDR3 DNA sequence: TGTGCCAGTAGGCGGAGACGGGGGCAGGGAGTCGGAAACACCATATATTTT.

The CDR3 region is CASSYDRAYEQYF. Here the CDR3 DNA reads TGTGCCAGCAGTTACGACAGAGCCTACGAGCAGTACTTC. The rearrangement joins TRBV6-6 to TRBJ2-7, with D possibly being TRBD1 (5 bases). This CDR3 has 13 amino acids. The V and J ends lost 2 bases and 2 bases respectively, with 7 bases between them. Germline-derived CDR1 and CDR2 are MNHNY and SVGAGI (reference sequence).

The CDR3 region is CATSRVPSLVYYGYTF. CDR3 sequence (DNA): TGTGCCACCAGCAGAGTACCCTCTCTAGTTTACTATGGCTACACCTTC. The chain links TRBV15 to TRBJ1-2; D is ambiguous. The CDR3 consists of 16 residues. Germline loops: CDR1 LNHNV, CDR2 YYDKDF (reference sequence). Trimming shortened V by 1 base and J by 3 bases, and 15 bases separated the two germline ends.

This chain uses TRBV7-3 with TRBJ2-5; D not certain. Trimming left V 1 base short and J 4 bases short, with 7 bases between. This CDR3 contains 13 residues. Looked up from germline, CDR1 is SGHTA and CDR2 is FQGTGA. In DNA, the CDR3 is TGTGCCAGCAGCTTAAATTCCTTAGAGACCCAGTACTTC. Amino acid sequence: CASSLNSLETQYF.

The CDR3, as DNA: TGTGCCAGCAGCCGAGGGACTAGATACGAGCAGTACTTC. Translated: CASSRGTRYEQYF. The chain is built from TRBV4-2 and TRBJ2-7; 8 bases match TRBD2. CDR3 length equals 13 residues. The germline CDR1 and CDR2 sequences are LGHNA and YNFKEQ. With V trimmed by 4 bases and J by 4 bases, 3 bases remained unmatched.

This clone was observed a few times. The V gene is TRBV9, the J gene TRBJ2-1; perhaps TRBD2 as D (6 bases). Germline assignment: CDR1 SGDLS and CDR2 YYNGEE. CDR3 size: 13 residues. V dropped 4 bases and J dropped 3 bases, with 8 bases sitting between them. The CDR3, as DNA: TGTGCCAGCAGCATCGGGGGCTACAATGAGCAGTTCTTC. Encoded protein: CASSIGGYNEQFF.

The rearrangement uses TRBV2 and TRBJ2-5; D is unresolved. Germline assignment: CDR1 SNHLY and CDR2 FYNNEI. Deletions cut 4 bases from V and 1 base from J, with 7 bases between. The CDR3 runs to 13 residues. The CDR3 reads CASSGTSQETQYF. The CDR3 coding sequence is TGTGCCAGCAGTGGGACCAGCCAAGAGACCCAGTACTTC.

V gene TRBV10-3 combines with J gene TRBJ2-3; 8 nucleotides agree with TRBD2. The CDR3 runs 18 residues. Trimming removed 3 bases from V and 4 bases from J; junction bases left unmatched: 15. CDR1 and CDR2 (germline): ENHRY, SYGVKD. CDR3 sequence reads: CAISEDSSGTSFSDTQYF. In nucleotides, the CDR3 is TGTGCCATCAGTGAAGACAGCTCCGGGACTAGTTTTTCAGATACGCAGTATTTT.

The sample holds many counts of this clone. The chain joins TRBV3-1 (or the pseudogene TRBV3-2) to TRBJ2-7; 8 bases fit TRBD2. After removal of 2 bases from V and 7 bases from J, the junction contained 4 bases not matched to a gene. The CDR3 is made up of 13 amino acids. CDR1 LGHDT and CDR2 YNNKEL come from the germline V gene (reference sequence). CDR3 loop: CASSQFLAGEQYF. The CDR3 DNA sequence: TGTGCCAGCAGCCAATTCCTAGCGGGTGAGCAGTACTTC.

The chain employs TRBV2 and TRBJ2-5, with D perhaps TRBD1 (6 bases). V dropped 6 bases and J dropped 2 bases, with 13 bases sitting between them. There are 14 residues in the CDR3. Germline CDR1 reads SNHLY; CDR2 reads FYNNEI. The CDR3 reads CASRNRDRQETQYF. The CDR3 bases are TGTGCCAGCAGAAACAGGGACCGGCAAGAGACCCAGTACTTC.

The chain carries TRBV10-2 and TRBJ2-7; 7 nucleotides match TRBD1. CDR1 is WSHSY and CDR2 is SAAADI in the germline V gene. The CDR3 runs to 14 residues. Trimming at V came to 2 bases and at J to 4 bases, leaving 5 bases not matched to a gene. The CDR3 sequence: CASSEPSRGYEQYF. CDR3 nucleotide sequence: TGCGCCAGCAGTGAGCCTAGCAGGGGGTACGAGCAGTACTTC.

This chain links TRBV2 with TRBJ1-2; no firm D call. The CDR3 covers 12 residues. Germline V gene sequence: CDR1 SNHLY, CDR2 FYNNEI. The germline V and J ends were trimmed by 3 bases and 11 bases, with 13 bases remaining between them. This chain's CDR3 is CASSEGWGGYTF. The CDR3 DNA follows: TGTGCCAGCAGTGAGGGATGGGGAGGGTACACCTTC.

Of note for this clone: Different DNA sequences within this sample yield the same CDR3. The V and J genes are TRBV7-9 and TRBJ2-1; TRBD2 is a possible D gene (6 bases). Germline-derived CDR1 and CDR2 are SEHNR and FQNEAQ (reference sequence). Trimming shortened V by 2 bases and J by 1 base, and 12 bases separated the two germline ends. The CDR3 has 16 amino acids. This CDR3 reads CASSLSLAGSYNEQFF. As DNA, the CDR3 is TGTGCCAGCAGCTTATCCCTCGCGGGGTCCTACAATGAGCAGTTCTTC.

This chain joins TRBV6-2 or TRBV6-3 and TRBJ2-7, with TRBD1 identical over 8 bases. Looked up from germline, CDR1 is MNHEY and CDR2 is SVGEGT. The CDR3 spans 14 residues. The ends lost 6 bases at V and 2 bases at J; junction bases unmatched: 6. CDR3 amino acids: CASSTQGGPYEQYF. As DNA, the CDR3 is TGTGCCAGCAGCACACAGGGGGGCCCCTACGAGCAGTACTTC.

V and J are TRBV5-1 and TRBJ2-5; 8 bases fit TRBD2. The V segment lost 0 bases and the J segment 5 bases; nucleotides outside the gene matches: 9. The CDR3 covers 16 residues. Germline V lookup: CDR1 SGHRS, CDR2 YFSETQ. CDR3 nucleotide sequence: TGCGCCAGCAGCTTGGGGGCCCTTACGGGAGGGGAGACCCAGTACTTC. This translates into CASSLGALTGGETQYF. Full variable domain (outside the CDR3, taken from reference TRBV5-1 and TRBJ2-5): KAGVTQTPRYLIKTRGQQVTLSCSPISGHRSVSWYQQTPGQGLQFLFEYFSETQRNKGNFPGRFSGRQFSNSRSEMNVSTLELGDSALYLCASSLGALTGGETQYFGPGTRLLVL.

This clone has only one observation. The rearrangement uses TRBV27 and TRBJ1-5, with D hard to call. The ends were cut back, 6 bases at V and 0 bases at J, with 15 bases in the middle. Germline V gene sequence: CDR1 MNHEY, CDR2 SMNVEV (reference sequence). The CDR3 spans 16 residues. CDR3 amino acids: CASRRNRENSNQPQHF. The CDR3 DNA reads as TGTGCCAGCAGGAGAAACCGGGAGAATAGCAATCAGCCCCAGCATTTT.

CDR3: CASSPRAQGNTGELFF. CDR3 coding DNA: TGTGCCAGCAGCCCCCGGGCACAGGGAAACACCGGGGAGCTGTTTTTT. The chain has TRBV7-3 and TRBJ2-2, with D tentatively TRBD1 (6 bases). CDR1 and CDR2 (germline): SGHTA, FQGTGA. V lost 5 bases to trimming and J lost 2 bases, with 15 bases between them. The CDR3 has 16 amino acids.

The chain combines TRBV15 with TRBJ2-7; no reliable D call. Trimming took 0 bases from V and 1 from J, leaving 10 bases between them. Germline values: CDR1 LNHNV, CDR2 YYDKDF (reference sequence). The CDR3 is made up of 15 amino acids. The CDR3 DNA is TGTGCCACCAGCAGAGATTTATCGGAGTCCTACGAGCAGTACTTC. Translated: CATSRDLSESYEQYF.

The chain couples TRBV29-1 to TRBJ2-3, with 8 bases identical to TRBD1. The V and J ends lost 3 bases and 2 bases, in that order; junction bases with no gene match: 7. The germline CDR1 and CDR2 sequences are SQVTM and ANQGSEA. The CDR3 covers 15 residues. CDR3 in amino acids: CSVDPGTGSTDTQYF. CDR3 sequence (DNA): TGCAGCGTTGACCCCGGGACAGGATCCACAGATACGCAGTATTTT.

This chain links TRBV28 with TRBJ1-2, with D tentatively TRBD1 (5 bases). The CDR3 is made up of 12 amino acids. Trimming removed 8 bases from V and 4 bases from J, with 11 bases in between. Germline CDR1 is MDHEN and CDR2 is SYDVKM. The DNA of the CDR3 is TGTGCCAGCCAATCCGGGGGCTATGGCTACACCTTC. It encodes CASQSGGYGYTF.

This clone was counted only a few times. The chain has TRBV5-4 and TRBJ2-2; D uncertain. Trimming stripped 4 bases from V and 3 bases from J, with 10 bases between. This CDR3 is built from 14 residues. The germline V gene encodes CDR1 SGHNT and CDR2 YYREEE (reference sequence). CDR3 in DNA: TGTGCCAGCAGCCTAACCAGAGACACCGGGGAGCTGTTTTTT. The encoded protein is CASSLTRDTGELFF.

The chain combines TRBV7-9 with TRBJ2-7, with 10 bases aligning to TRBD1. Germline lookup yields CDR1 SEHNR and CDR2 FQNEAQ (reference sequence). With 5 bases clipped from V and 4 bases from J, the junction kept 5 bases outside the gene matches. This CDR3 has 14 amino acids. CDR3: CASSRGQGVYEQYF. The CDR3 DNA is TGTGCCAGCAGCCGCGGACAGGGGGTGTACGAGCAGTACTTC. The entire variable domain, with the rest obtained from reference TRBV7-9 and TRBJ2-7, is as follows: DTGVSQNPRHKITKRGQNVTFRCDPISEHNRLYWYRQTLGQGPEFLTYFQNEAQLEKSRLLSDRFSAERPKGSFSTLEIQRTEQGDSAMYLCASSRGQGVYEQYFGPGTRLTVT.

CDR3 DNA sequence: TGTGCCTGGAGTGAAGGCCGATCCTATGGCTACACCTTC. This encodes CAWSEGRSYGYTF. The chain has TRBV30 and TRBJ1-2; D gene ambiguous. The CDR3 sequence is 13 residues long. Trimming left V 1 base short and J 4 bases short, with 10 bases between. Germline V gene data show CDR1 as GTSNPN and CDR2 as SVGIG (reference sequence).

The rearrangement links TRBV4-3 to TRBJ2-7; D perhaps matches TRBD2 (6 bases). Per the germline V gene, CDR1 is LGHNA and CDR2 is YSLEER. Trimming removed 1 base from V and 2 bases from J, with 18 bases in between. CDR3 length: 17 amino acids. The CDR3 DNA sequence: TGCGCCAGCAGCCAAGCCCTCTCTGTCGGGGGACCCTACGAGCAGTACTTC. The encoded protein is CASSQALSVGGPYEQYF.

CDR3 amino acids: CASSRNNEQFF. CDR3 in DNA: TGTGCCAGCAGCCGAAACAATGAGCAGTTCTTC. The chain is built from TRBV6-2 or TRBV6-3 and TRBJ2-1, with no clear D. V lost 6 bases and J lost 5, with 5 bases in between. The germline V gene encodes CDR1 MNHEY and CDR2 SVGEGT. CDR3 size: 11 residues.

The CDR3 DNA is TGTGCCAGCAGTTACGAAGGGGGCGCTCAGGCTTTCTTT. Translated: CASSYEGGAQAFF. The rearrangement uses TRBV6-6 and TRBJ1-1, with 7 nucleotides matching TRBD1. V lost 2 bases to trimming and J lost 11 bases; unmatched junction nucleotides: 8. Germline V gene data show CDR1 as MNHNY and CDR2 as SVGAGI (reference sequence). The CDR3 contains 13 residues.

The V gene is TRBV5-1, the J gene TRBJ1-4; a weak D match, TRBD1 (6 bases). V lost 4 bases, J lost 8 bases, and 18 bases lay in between. The CDR3 runs to 15 residues. CDR1 and CDR2 (germline): SGHRS, YFSETQ. The CDR3 here is CASSRGDRSGEKLFF. As DNA, the CDR3 is TGCGCCAGCAGCCGCGGAGACAGGTCGGGGGAAAAACTGTTTTTT.

This clone came up many times. This chain links TRBV9 with TRBJ2-5; the match to TRBD1 covers 8 bases. The germline gives CDR1 SGDLS, CDR2 YYNGEE. This CDR3 contains 16 residues. The trim removed 3 bases at V and 7 bases at J, leaving 14 bases unmatched. The CDR3 here is CASSAGVKTGAGTQYF. CDR3 in DNA: TGTGCCAGCAGCGCGGGGGTTAAGACAGGGGCGGGGACCCAGTACTTC.

This clone was found a few times. This rearrangement joins TRBV6-5 to TRBJ1-1; D gene uncertain. The V and J ends lost 1 base and 0 bases respectively, with 3 bases between them. Per the germline V gene, CDR1 is MNHEY and CDR2 is SVGAGI. This CDR3 has 13 residues. CDR3 nucleotide sequence: TGTGCCAGCAGTTACTACATGAACACTGAAGCTTTCTTT. Translated, it gives CASSYYMNTEAFF.

The sample holds a few counts of this clone. The chain is built from TRBV19 and TRBJ2-7; D is perhaps TRBD1 (6 bases). The CDR3 is made up of 11 amino acids. Germline CDR1 and CDR2: LNHDA and SQIVND (reference sequence). V was shortened by 11 bases and J by 6 bases, with 14 bases between the two germline ends. The CDR3 region has the DNA TGTGCCCCCTTAGGACAGTCCGAGCAGTACTTC. Its protein product is CAPLGQSEQYF.